Included here is one T cell receptor beta chain sequence, with context. Its antigen is unidentified. This sample is part of a study of shared clonotypes between healthy human individuals. Study outcomes and limitations: Across subsets, estimated richness was generally greater for naive than for memory populations.

This CDR3 is 14 amino acids long. Per germline, CDR1 MNHEY and CDR2 SVGAGI. V dropped 5 bases and J dropped 4 bases, with 14 bases sitting between them. Sequencing was performed with immunoSEQ multiplex PCR; in TCRdb, only in-frame clones are kept and a portion is missing. The sample lists about 1 million clones; roughly 80% were seen once. Sequencing used memory CD4+ T cells sorted from blood. Sample subset: CD45RA-negative fraction. This clonotype was obtained from a man aged 18 to 30 in good health. The chain combines TRBV6-5 with TRBJ1-2; maybe TRBD1 (5 bases). CDR3 sequence reads: CASSAGVWAYGYTF. DNA for the CDR3: TGTGCCAGCAGTGCGGGGGTGTGGGCCTATGGCTACACCTTC.